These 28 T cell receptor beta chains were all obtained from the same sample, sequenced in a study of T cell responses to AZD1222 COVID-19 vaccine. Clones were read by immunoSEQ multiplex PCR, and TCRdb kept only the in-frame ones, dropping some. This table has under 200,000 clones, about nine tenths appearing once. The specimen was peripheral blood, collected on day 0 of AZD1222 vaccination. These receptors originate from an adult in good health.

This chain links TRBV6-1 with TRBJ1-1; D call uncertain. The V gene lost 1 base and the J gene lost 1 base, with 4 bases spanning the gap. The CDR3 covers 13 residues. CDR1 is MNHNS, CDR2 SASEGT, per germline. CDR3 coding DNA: TGTGCCAGCAGTGAAGTTAAGAACACTGAAGCTTTCTTT. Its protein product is CASSEVKNTEAFF.

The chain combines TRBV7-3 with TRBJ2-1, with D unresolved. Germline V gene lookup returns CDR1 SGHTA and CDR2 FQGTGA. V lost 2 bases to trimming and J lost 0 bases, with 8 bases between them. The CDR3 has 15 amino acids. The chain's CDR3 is CASSLGASSYNEQFF. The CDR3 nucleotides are TGTGCCAGCAGCTTAGGCGCAAGCTCCTACAATGAGCAGTTCTTC.

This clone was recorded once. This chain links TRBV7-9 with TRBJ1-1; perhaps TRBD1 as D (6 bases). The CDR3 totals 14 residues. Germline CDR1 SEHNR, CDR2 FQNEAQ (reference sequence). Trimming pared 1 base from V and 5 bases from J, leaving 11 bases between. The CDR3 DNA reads TGTGCCAGCAGCTTAGTGAACAGGGAGACTGAAGCTTTCTTT. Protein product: CASSLVNRETEAFF.

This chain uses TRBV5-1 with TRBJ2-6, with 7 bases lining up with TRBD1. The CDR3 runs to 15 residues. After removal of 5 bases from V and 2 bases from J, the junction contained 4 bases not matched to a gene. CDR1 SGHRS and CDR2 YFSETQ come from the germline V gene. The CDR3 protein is CASRHDRAGANVLTF. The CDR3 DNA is TGCGCCAGCAGGCACGACAGGGCTGGGGCCAACGTCCTGACTTTC.

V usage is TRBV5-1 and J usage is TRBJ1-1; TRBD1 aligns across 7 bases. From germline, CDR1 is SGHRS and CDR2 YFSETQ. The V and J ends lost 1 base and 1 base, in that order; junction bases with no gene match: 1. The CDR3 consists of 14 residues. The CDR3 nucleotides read TGCGCCAGCAGCTTGACAGGGGAGAACACTGAAGCTTTCTTT. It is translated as CASSLTGENTEAFF.

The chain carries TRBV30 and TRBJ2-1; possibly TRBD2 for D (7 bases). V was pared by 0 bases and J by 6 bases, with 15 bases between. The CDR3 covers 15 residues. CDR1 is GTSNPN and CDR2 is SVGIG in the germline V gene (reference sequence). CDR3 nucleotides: TGTGCCTGGAGTGTCTTTCGGGGGGCGAGCAATGAGCAGTTCTTC. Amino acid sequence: CAWSVFRGASNEQFF. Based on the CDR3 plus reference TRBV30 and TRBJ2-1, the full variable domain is SQTIHQWPATLVQPVGSPLSLECTVEGTSNPNLYWYRQAAGRGLQLLFYSVGIGQISSEVPQNLSASRPQDRQFILSSKKLLLSDSGFYLCAWSVFRGASNEQFFGPGTRLTVL.

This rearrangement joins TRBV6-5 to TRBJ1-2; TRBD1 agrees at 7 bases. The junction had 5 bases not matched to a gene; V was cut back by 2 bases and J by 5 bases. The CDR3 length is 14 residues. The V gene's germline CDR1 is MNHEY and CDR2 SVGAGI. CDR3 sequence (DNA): TGTGCCAGCAGTTACGAGCGGGGACAGTATGGCTACACCTTC. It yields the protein CASSYERGQYGYTF.

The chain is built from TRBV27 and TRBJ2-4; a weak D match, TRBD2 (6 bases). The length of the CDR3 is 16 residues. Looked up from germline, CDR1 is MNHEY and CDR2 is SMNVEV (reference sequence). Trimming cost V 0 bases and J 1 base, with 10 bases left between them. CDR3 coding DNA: TGTGCCAGCAGTTTATCCGGGGGTTTCGCCAAAAACATTCAGTACTTC. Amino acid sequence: CASSLSGGFAKNIQYF.

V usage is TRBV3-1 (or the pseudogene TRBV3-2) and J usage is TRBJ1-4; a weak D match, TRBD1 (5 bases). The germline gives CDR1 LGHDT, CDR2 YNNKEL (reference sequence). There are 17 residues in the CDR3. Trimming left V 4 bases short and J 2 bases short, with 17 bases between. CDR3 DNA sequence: TGTGCCAGCAGCCCCCGTGGTCAGGGAAGGACTAATGAAAAACTGTTTTTT. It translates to CASSPRGQGRTNEKLFF.

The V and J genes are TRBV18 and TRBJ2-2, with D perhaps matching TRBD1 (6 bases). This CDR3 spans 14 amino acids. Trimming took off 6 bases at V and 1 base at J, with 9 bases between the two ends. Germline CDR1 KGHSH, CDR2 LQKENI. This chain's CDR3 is CASSRGQNTGELFF. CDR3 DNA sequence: TGTGCCAGCTCCAGGGGACAGAACACCGGGGAGCTGTTTTTT.

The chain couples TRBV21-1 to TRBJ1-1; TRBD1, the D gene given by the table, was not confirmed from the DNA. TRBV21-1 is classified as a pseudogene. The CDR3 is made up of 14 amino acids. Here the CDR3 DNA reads TGTGCCAGCAGCCCTGAACAGGGTTGGACTGAAGCTTTCTTT. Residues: CASSPEQGWTEAFF.

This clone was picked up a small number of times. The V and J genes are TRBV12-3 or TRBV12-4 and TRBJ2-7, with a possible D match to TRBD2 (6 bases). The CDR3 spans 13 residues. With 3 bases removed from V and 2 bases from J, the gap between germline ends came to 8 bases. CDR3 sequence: CASSFGGTYEQYF. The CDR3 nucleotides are TGTGCCAGCAGTTTCGGGGGTACCTACGAGCAGTACTTC.

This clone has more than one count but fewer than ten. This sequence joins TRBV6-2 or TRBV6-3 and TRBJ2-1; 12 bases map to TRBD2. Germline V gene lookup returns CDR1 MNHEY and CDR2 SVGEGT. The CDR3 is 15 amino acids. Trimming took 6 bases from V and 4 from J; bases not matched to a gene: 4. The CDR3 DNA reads TGTGCCAGCAGCATGACTAGCGGGGGTTACAATGAGCAGTTCTTC. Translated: CASSMTSGGYNEQFF.

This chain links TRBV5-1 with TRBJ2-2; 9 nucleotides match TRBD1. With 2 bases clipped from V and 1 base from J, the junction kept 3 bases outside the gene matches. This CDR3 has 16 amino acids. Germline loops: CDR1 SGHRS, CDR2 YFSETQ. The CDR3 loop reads CASSFSGQGNTGELFF. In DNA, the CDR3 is TGCGCCAGCAGCTTCTCGGGACAGGGGAACACCGGGGAGCTGTTTTTT. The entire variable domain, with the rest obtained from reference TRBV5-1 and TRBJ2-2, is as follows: KAGVTQTPRYLIKTRGQQVTLSCSPISGHRSVSWYQQTPGQGLQFLFEYFSETQRNKGNFPGRFSGRQFSNSRSEMNVSTLELGDSALYLCASSFSGQGNTGELFFGEGSRLTVL.

CDR3 loop: CASSQDRGGGSPLHF. CDR3 in DNA: TGTGCCAGCAGCCAAGATAGGGGGGGTGGGTCACCCCTCCACTTT. The chain employs TRBV3-1 (or the pseudogene TRBV3-2) and TRBJ1-6; weak D call: TRBD1 (6 bases). From germline, CDR1 is LGHDT and CDR2 YNNKEL (reference sequence). The CDR3 loop spans 15 amino acids. V lost 0 bases and J 10 bases, leaving 13 bases between the germline ends.

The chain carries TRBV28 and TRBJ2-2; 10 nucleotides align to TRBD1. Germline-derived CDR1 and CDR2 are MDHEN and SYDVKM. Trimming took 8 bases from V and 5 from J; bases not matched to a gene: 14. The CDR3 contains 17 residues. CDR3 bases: TGTGCCAGCTCACCTTCATCGGGACAGGGGAGGACCGGGGAGCTGTTTTTT. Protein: CASSPSSGQGRTGELFF.

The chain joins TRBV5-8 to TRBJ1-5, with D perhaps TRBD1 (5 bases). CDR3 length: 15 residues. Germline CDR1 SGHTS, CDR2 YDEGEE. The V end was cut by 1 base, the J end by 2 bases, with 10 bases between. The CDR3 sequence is CASSLRGGGNQPQHF. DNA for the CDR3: TGTGCCAGCAGCTTGCGTGGAGGGGGCAATCAGCCCCAGCATTTT.

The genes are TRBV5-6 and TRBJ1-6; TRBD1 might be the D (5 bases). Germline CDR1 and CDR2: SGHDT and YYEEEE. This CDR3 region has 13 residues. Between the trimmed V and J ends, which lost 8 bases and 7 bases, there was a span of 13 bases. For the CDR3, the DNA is TGTGCCAGTTCCAGGGTGGGAAATTCACCCCTCCACTTT. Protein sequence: CASSRVGNSPLHF. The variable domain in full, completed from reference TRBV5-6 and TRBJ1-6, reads DAGVTQSPTHLIKTRGQQVTLRCSPKSGHDTVSWYQQALGQGPQFIFQYYEEEERQRGNFPDRFSGHQFPNYSSELNVNALLLGDSALYLCASSRVGNSPLHFGNGTRLTVT.

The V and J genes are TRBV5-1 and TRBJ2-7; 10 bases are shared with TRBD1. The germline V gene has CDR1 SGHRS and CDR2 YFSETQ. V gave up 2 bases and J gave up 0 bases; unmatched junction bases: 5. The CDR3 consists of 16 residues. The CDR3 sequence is CASSLKGTGVSYEQYF. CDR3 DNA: TGCGCCAGCAGCTTAAAGGGGACAGGGGTCTCCTACGAGCAGTACTTC.

Here the CDR3 DNA reads TGTGCCAGCAGTGAAAGTCGGGTTAATTCCGGGGAGCTGTTTTTT. It yields the protein CASSESRVNSGELFF. The gene calls are TRBV6-1 and TRBJ2-2; no firm D call. Germline CDR1 reads MNHNS; CDR2 reads SASEGT. With 2 bases removed from V and 6 bases from J, the gap between germline ends came to 13 bases. This CDR3 spans 15 amino acids.

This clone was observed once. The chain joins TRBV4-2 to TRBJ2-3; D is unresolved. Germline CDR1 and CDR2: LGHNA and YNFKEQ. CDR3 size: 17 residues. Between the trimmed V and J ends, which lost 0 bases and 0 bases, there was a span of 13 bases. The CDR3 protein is CASSQDLGTYSTDTQYF. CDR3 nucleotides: TGTGCCAGCAGCCAAGATCTAGGCACTTACAGCACAGATACGCAGTATTTT.

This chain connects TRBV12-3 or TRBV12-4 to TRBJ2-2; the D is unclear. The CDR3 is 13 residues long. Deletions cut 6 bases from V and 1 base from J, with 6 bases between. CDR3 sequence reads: CASRRLNTGELFF. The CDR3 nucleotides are TGTGCCAGCAGAAGACTGAACACCGGGGAGCTGTTTTTT.

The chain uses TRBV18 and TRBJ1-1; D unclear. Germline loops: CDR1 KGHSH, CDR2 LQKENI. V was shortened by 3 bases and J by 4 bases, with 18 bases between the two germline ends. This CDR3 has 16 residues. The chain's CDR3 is CASSPSTGLSGTEAFF. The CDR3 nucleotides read TGTGCCAGCTCACCCTCCACGGGGTTAAGTGGCACTGAAGCTTTCTTT.

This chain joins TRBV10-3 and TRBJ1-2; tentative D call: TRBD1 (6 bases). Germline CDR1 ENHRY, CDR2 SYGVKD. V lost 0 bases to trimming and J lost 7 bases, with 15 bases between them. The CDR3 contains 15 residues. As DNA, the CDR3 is TGTGCCATCAGTGAGTCGGGAGGGACACGGGCTGGCTACACCTTC. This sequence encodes CAISESGGTRAGYTF.

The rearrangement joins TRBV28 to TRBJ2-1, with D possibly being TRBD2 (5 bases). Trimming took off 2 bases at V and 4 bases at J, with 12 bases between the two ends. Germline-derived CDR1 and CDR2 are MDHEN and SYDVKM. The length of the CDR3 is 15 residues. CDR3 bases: TGTGCCAGCAGTTTACCCCCCGAGGGTTACAATGAGCAGTTCTTC. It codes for CASSLPPEGYNEQFF.

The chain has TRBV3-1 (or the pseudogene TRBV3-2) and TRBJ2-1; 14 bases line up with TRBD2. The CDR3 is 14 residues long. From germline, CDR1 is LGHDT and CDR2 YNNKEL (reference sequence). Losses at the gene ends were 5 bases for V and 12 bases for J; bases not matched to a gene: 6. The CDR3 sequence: CASSEGLAGVGQFF. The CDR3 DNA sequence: TGTGCCAGCAGCGAGGGACTAGCGGGGGTGGGGCAGTTCTTC.

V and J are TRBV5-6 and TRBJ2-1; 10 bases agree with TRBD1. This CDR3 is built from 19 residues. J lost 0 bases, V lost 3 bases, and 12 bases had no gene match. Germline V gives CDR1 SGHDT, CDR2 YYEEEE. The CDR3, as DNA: TGTGCCAGCAGCTCCGACAGGGGGCCAATTGAGAGCTCCTACAATGAGCAGTTCTTC. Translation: CASSSDRGPIESSYNEQFF.

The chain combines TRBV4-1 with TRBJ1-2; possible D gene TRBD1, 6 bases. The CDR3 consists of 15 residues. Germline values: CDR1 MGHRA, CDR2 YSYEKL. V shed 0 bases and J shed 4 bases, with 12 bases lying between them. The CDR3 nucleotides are TGCGCCAGCAGCCAAGAGTGGACAGAAGGCTATGGCTACACCTTC. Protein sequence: CASSQEWTEGYGYTF.